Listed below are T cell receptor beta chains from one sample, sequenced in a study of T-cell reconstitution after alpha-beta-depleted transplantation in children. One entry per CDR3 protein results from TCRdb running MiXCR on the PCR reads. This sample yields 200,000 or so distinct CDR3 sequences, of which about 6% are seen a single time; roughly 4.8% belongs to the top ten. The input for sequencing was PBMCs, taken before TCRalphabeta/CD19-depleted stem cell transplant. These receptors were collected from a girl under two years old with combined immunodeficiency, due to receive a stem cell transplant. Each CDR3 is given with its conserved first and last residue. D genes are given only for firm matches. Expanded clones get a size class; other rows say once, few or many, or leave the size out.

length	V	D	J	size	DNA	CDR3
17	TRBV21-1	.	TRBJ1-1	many	TGTGCCAGCAGCAAAGCTGGACAGCCCGTCCTGAACACTGAAGCTTTCTTT	CASSKAGQPVLNTEAFF
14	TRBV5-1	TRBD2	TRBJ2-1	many	TGCGCCAGCAGCTTGGGACTAGCACAAAATGAGCAGTTCTTC	CASSLGLAQNEQFF
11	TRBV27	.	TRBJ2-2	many	TGTGCCATTCACGGGGGCGGGGAGCTGTTTTTT	CAIHGGGELFF
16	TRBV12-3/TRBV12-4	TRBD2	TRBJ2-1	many	TGTGCCAGCAATTTTGTGGTAGCGGGAGGGTACAATGAGCAGTTCTTC	CASNFVVAGGYNEQFF
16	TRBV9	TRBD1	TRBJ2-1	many	TGTGCCAGCAGCGTAGGGGGACAGATCATGTACAATGAGCAGTTCTTC	CASSVGGQIMYNEQFF
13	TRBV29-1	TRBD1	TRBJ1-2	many	TGCAGCGTTCCCGGGACAGGGGGCTATGGCTACACCTTC	CSVPGTGGYGYTF
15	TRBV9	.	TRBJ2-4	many	TGTGCCAGCAGCGCCCTCTCTAGCGCCCAAAACATTCAGTACTTC	CASSALSSAQNIQYF
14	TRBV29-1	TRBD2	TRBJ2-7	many	TGCAGCGTGTACACTAGCGGGGGGGCTTGGGAGCAGTACTTC	CSVYTSGGAWEQYF
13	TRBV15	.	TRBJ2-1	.	TGTGCCACCAGCCGGGCGGACTACAATGAGCAGTTCTTC	CATSRADYNEQFF
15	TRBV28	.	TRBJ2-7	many	TGTGCCAGCAGTTTAGGGGGTCTCTTCTCCTACGAGCAGTACTTC	CASSLGGLFSYEQYF
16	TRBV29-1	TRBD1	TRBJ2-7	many	TGCAGCGTTGTCCCAGGGAGGACAGGGGACCTCTACGAGCAGTACTTC	CSVVPGRTGDLYEQYF
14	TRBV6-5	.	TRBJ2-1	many	TGTGCCAGCAGTTACTCGGCGTGGTACAATGAGCAGTTCTTC	CASSYSAWYNEQFF
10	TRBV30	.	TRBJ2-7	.	TGTGCCTCGGGGGACTACGAGCAGTACTTC	CASGDYEQYF
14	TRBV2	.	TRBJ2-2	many	TGTGCCAGACGCCTAAACAGGGAGGACGGGGAGCTGTTTTTT	CARRLNREDGELFF
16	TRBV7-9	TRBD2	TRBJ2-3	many	TGTGCCAGCAGCATTCTAGCGGGGGGGCTAGGAGATACGCAGTATTTT	CASSILAGGLGDTQYF
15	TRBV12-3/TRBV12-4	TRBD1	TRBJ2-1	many	TGTGCCAGCACCCTTCCGGGACAGGTTTACAATGAGCAGTTCTTC	CASTLPGQVYNEQFF
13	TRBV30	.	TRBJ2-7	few	TGTGCCTGGAGTACGGGGGCCTCCTACGAGCAGTACTTC	CAWSTGASYEQYF
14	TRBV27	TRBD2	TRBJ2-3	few	TGTGCCAGCAGCGGACTAGCGGTCGCAGATACGCAGTATTTT	CASSGLAVADTQYF
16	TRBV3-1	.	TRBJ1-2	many	TGTGCCAGCAGCCAACTTCCGCAGTTGGGGTACAATGGCTACACCTTC	CASSQLPQLGYNGYTF
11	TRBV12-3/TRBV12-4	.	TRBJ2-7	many	TGTGCCAGCAGTTTCGGGAACGAGCAGTACTTC	CASSFGNEQYF
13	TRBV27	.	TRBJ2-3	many	TGTGCCAGCAGTTTTGATTGGTCAGATACGCAGTATTTT	CASSFDWSDTQYF
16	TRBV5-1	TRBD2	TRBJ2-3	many	TGCGCCAGCAGCTCGCCGGGACTAGCAGACACAGATACGCAGTATTTT	CASSSPGLADTDTQYF
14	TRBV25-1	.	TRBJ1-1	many	TGTGCCAGCAGTCTCGCAGGGGATGGCACTGAAGCTTTCTTT	CASSLAGDGTEAFF
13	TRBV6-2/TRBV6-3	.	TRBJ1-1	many	TGTGCCAGCAGTCTCACCGGTTGGACTGAAGCTTTCTTT	CASSLTGWTEAFF
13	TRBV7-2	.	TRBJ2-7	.	TGTGCCAGCAGCTTAAAGGGGGACTACGAGCAGTACTTC	CASSLKGDYEQYF
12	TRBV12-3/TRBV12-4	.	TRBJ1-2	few	TGTGCCAGCAGTTTAGGGGGGCCCGGCTACACCTTC	CASSLGGPGYTF
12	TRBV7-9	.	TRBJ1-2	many	TGTGCCAGCAGCTTAGTGGAGGGGGACTACACCTTC	CASSLVEGDYTF